A single sample gave rise to the 6 T cell receptor beta chains below, sequenced in a study of T cells in localized non-small cell lung cancer. Clones were read by immunoSEQ multiplex PCR, and TCRdb kept only the in-frame ones, dropping some. This sample has about 78,000 clones, with approximately 85% found just once. The sample in question was peripheral blood, obtained before any cancer treatment. The receptors come from a man between 35 and 75 years old with stage I lung adenocarcinoma.

This rearrangement joins TRBV27 to TRBJ2-7; tentatively, D is TRBD1 or TRBD2 (6 bases each). The CDR3 loop spans 13 amino acids. The V end was cut by 5 bases, the J end by 7 bases, with 15 bases between. CDR1 and CDR2 from the germline V gene are MNHEY and SMNVEV (reference sequence). CDR3 sequence (DNA): TGTGCCAGCAGTCCCCCAGGGGCGGGGGAGCAGTACTTC. Translating gives CASSPPGAGEQYF.

V and J are TRBV6-6 and TRBJ2-3; 9 positions agree with TRBD2. Germline trimming cut 7 bases from V and 1 base from J; bases unmatched to any gene: 9. CDR1 and CDR2 (germline): MNHNY, SVGAGI (reference sequence). This CDR3 comprises 16 residues. The CDR3 is CASTASSGGGTDTQYF. DNA of the CDR3: TGTGCCAGCACCGCAAGTAGCGGGGGCGGCACAGATACGCAGTATTTT.

The table lists this clone with a count of one. V is TRBV29-1 and J is TRBJ2-7; D is possibly TRBD1 (6 bases). Germline lookup yields CDR1 SQVTM and CDR2 ANQGSEA. CDR3 length: 11 residues. V gave up 5 bases and J gave up 6 bases, with 11 bases separating them. CDR3 bases: TGCAGCGTTCGAACAGGGTCCGAGCAGTACTTC. This codes for CSVRTGSEQYF.

The CDR3 DNA follows: TGTGCCAGCAGTGGGGGCACAGGGGCTGGGGGGGAGACCCAGTACTTC. Translating it yields CASSGGTGAGGETQYF. This chain links TRBV2 with TRBJ2-5, with D possibly TRBD1 on 7 matching bases. This CDR3 has 16 residues. V lost 4 bases and J lost 5, with 20 bases in between. Per germline, CDR1 SNHLY and CDR2 FYNNEI.

The chain carries TRBV18 and TRBJ1-3; the D is unclear. V lost 3 bases and J lost 0, with 9 bases in between. The CDR3 runs 15 residues. Germline values: CDR1 KGHSH, CDR2 LQKENI. The DNA for the CDR3 is TGTGCCAGCTCACCTAATTTAGACTCTGGAAACACCATATATTTT. Its protein product is CASSPNLDSGNTIYF.

The genes are TRBV30 and TRBJ2-5, with D perhaps matching TRBD2 (5 bases). This CDR3 is built from 12 residues. V lost 5 bases and J 6 bases, leaving 13 bases between the germline ends. Per the germline V gene, CDR1 is GTSNPN and CDR2 is SVGIG (reference sequence). CDR3 DNA: TGTGCCTGGGGCTCTAGCTCCAAGACCCAGTACTTC. Translated, it gives CAWGSSSKTQYF.